What follows are 8 T cell receptor beta chains derived from one specimen sequenced in a study of T cell responses to AZD1222 COVID-19 vaccine. Profiled with immunoSEQ multiplex PCR; TCRdb holds only in-frame clones, not every one. The sample consists of 40,000 to 45,000 clones, around 80% of them appearing once. This specimen was peripheral blood, taken on day 0 of AZD1222 vaccination. The receptors were sampled from an adult in good health.

This chain uses TRBV19 with TRBJ2-1; 15 bases line up with TRBD2. This CDR3 has 18 amino acids. Germline CDR1 is LNHDA and CDR2 is SQIVND (reference sequence). V gave up 6 bases and J gave up 1 base; unmatched junction bases: 7. The CDR3 loop is CASSPKGLAGGSYNEQFF. The DNA of the CDR3 is TGTGCCAGTAGCCCCAAGGGACTAGCGGGGGGTTCCTACAATGAGCAGTTCTTC.

The gene calls are TRBV19 and TRBJ1-3; TRBD1 might be the D (5 bases). V gave up 11 bases and J gave up 0 bases, with 14 bases separating them. This CDR3 has 14 residues. CDR1 and CDR2 (germline): LNHDA, SQIVND (reference sequence). The CDR3 sequence: CASARGGSGNTIYF. The CDR3 nucleotides read TGTGCCTCCGCGAGGGGTGGCTCTGGAAACACCATATATTTT. Together with reference TRBV19 and TRBJ1-3, the CDR3 gives the full variable domain: DGGITQSPKYLFRKEGQNVTLSCEQNLNHDAMYWYRQDPGQGLRLIYYSQIVNDFQKGDIAEGYSVSREKKESFPLTVTSAQKNPTAFYLCASARGGSGNTIYFGEGSWLTVV.

The chain uses TRBV29-1 and TRBJ1-2; D may be TRBD1 (5 bases). Per germline, CDR1 SQVTM and CDR2 ANQGSEA. The CDR3 sequence is 17 residues long. With 7 bases removed from V and 2 bases from J, the gap between germline ends came to 26 bases. The CDR3 coding sequence is TGCAGCGCCCCCCCGAAAACACCAGGGAGAGGGAACTATGGCTACACCTTC. Its translation: CSAPPKTPGRGNYGYTF. Full variable domain (rest looked up from reference TRBV29-1 and TRBJ1-2): SAVISQKPSRDICQRGTSLTIQCQVDSQVTMMFWYRQQPGQSLTLIATANQGSEATYESGFVIDKFPISRPNLTFSTLTVSNMSPEDSSIYLCSAPPKTPGRGNYGYTFGSGTRLTVV.

A single count supports this clone. V and J are TRBV30 and TRBJ1-2; 7 bases are shared with TRBD1. V gave up 4 bases and J gave up 7 bases; unmatched junction bases: 15. The CDR3 consists of 15 residues. Looked up from germline, CDR1 is GTSNPN and CDR2 is SVGIG (reference sequence). The CDR3 nucleotides are TGTGCCTGGACCCCGGGAGGGGGCACGGGCAGTGGCTACACCTTC. Protein sequence: CAWTPGGGTGSGYTF.

This clone showed up just once. The chain joins TRBV9 to TRBJ2-3; tentative D call: TRBD1 (5 bases). V lost 0 bases, J lost 2 bases, and 10 bases lay in between. The CDR3 runs to 15 residues. Germline V CDR1 and CDR2: SGDLS, YYNGEE. CDR3 region: CASSVVDSTTDTQYF. The CDR3 DNA reads as TGTGCCAGCAGCGTAGTTGACAGTACCACAGATACGCAGTATTTT.

V gene TRBV11-1 combines with J gene TRBJ2-5; D gene unclear. This CDR3 region has 13 residues. The germline CDR1 and CDR2 sequences are SGHAT and FQDESV (reference sequence). Trimming removed 1 base from V and 2 bases from J, with 5 bases in between. CDR3 sequence (DNA): TGTGCCAGCAGCTTAGTCTTACAAGAGACCCAGTACTTC. It encodes CASSLVLQETQYF.

The chain recombines TRBV11-3 with TRBJ1-1; tentative D call: TRBD1 (5 bases). Trimming took 5 bases from V and 5 from J, leaving 15 bases between them. Germline CDR1 and CDR2: SGHNT and YENEEA. The CDR3 has 14 residues. In nucleotides, the CDR3 is TGTGCCAGCAGCCCCGACAGCCAGGGAACTGAAGCTTTCTTT. Protein sequence: CASSPDSQGTEAFF.

This chain links TRBV19 with TRBJ1-5, with a possible D match to TRBD1 (5 bases). The germline CDR1 and CDR2 sequences are LNHDA and SQIVND (reference sequence). Between the trimmed V and J ends, which lost 5 bases and 9 bases, there was a span of 20 bases. There are 15 residues in the CDR3. CDR3 in amino acids: CASSYPGTDGRPQHF. CDR3 sequence (DNA): TGTGCCAGTAGTTATCCCGGGACGGATGGACGGCCCCAGCATTTT.